The following is a T cell receptor beta chain sequence with its context. Measured with immunoSEQ multiplex PCR; TCRdb has only the in-frame clones, and not every one. The table has some 200,000 clones, around 70% seen once. The data derive from a study of cytotoxic CD8 clonotypes in ibrutinib-treated CLL. V gave up 1 base and J gave up 6 bases, with 9 bases separating them. In germline, CDR1 is GTSNPN, CDR2 SVGIG (reference sequence). The CDR3 is 13 residues long. The chain links TRBV30 to TRBJ2-2; tentatively, D is TRBD1 or TRBD2 (5 bases each). The material was PBMCs, obtained after 12 months of ibrutinib treatment. The clonotype was recovered from a human donor with chronic lymphocytic leukemia. CDR3 nucleotide sequence: TGTGCCTGGAGTGCGGGACGTCCCGGGGAGCTGTTTTTT. Amino acid sequence: CAWSAGRPGELFF. Drawing the rest from reference TRBV30 and TRBJ2-2, the complete variable domain is SQTIHQWPATLVQPVGSPLSLECTVEGTSNPNLYWYRQAAGRGLQLLFYSVGIGQISSEVPQNLSASRPQDRQFILSSKKLLLSDSGFYLCAWSAGRPGELFFGEGSRLTVL.